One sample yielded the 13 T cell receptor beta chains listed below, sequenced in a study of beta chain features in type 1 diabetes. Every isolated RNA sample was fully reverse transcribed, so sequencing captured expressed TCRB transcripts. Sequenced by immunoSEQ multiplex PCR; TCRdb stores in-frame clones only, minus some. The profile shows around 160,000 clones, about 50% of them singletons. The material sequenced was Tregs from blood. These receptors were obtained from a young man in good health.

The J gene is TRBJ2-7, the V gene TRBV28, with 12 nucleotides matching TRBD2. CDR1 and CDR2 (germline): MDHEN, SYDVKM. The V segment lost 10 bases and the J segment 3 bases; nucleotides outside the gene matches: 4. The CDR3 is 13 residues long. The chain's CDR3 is CATRLAGDYEQYF. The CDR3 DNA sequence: TGTGCCACCAGACTAGCGGGAGACTACGAGCAGTACTTC.

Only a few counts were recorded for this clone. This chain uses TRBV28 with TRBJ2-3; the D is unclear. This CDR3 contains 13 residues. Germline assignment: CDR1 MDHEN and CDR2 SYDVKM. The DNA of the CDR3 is TGTGCTATAAAGGTGCAAGCGACAGATACGCAGTATTTT. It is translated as CAIKVQATDTQYF.

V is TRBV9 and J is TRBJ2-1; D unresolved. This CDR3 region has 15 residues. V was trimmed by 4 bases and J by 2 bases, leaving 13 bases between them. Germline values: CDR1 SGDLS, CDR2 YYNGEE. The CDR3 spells CASSPRSEPYNEQFF. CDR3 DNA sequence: TGTGCCAGCAGCCCGCGTAGTGAGCCCTACAATGAGCAGTTCTTC.

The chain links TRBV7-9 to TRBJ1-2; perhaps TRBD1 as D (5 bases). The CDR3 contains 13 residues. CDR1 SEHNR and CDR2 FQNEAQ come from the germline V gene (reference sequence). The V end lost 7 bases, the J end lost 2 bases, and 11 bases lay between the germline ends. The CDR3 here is CASTTGGNYGYTF. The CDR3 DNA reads TGTGCCAGCACCACGGGGGGGAACTATGGCTACACCTTC.

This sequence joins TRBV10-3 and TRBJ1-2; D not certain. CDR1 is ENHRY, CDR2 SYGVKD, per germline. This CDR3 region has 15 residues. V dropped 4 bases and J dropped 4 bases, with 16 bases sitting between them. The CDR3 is CAISGLSGALYGYTF. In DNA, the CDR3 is TGTGCCATCAGTGGTTTGTCTGGAGCTCTCTATGGCTACACCTTC.

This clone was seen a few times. The CDR3: CASGVRGGETQYF. In DNA form, the CDR3 reads TGTGCCAGCGGCGTAAGGGGCGGCGAGACCCAGTACTTC. The V call is TRBV14, the J call TRBJ2-5; TRBD1 is a possible D gene (5 bases). The CDR3 contains 13 residues. V lost 8 bases to trimming and J lost 5 bases, with 15 bases between them. Germline-derived CDR1 and CDR2 are SGHDN and FVKESK. Combining the CDR3 with reference TRBV14 and TRBJ2-5 gives the whole variable domain EAGVTQFPSHSVIEKGQTVTLRCDPISGHDNLYWYRRVMGKEIKFLLHFVKESKQDESGMPNNRFLAERTGGTYSTLKVQPAELEDSGVYFCASGVRGGETQYFGPGTRLLVL.

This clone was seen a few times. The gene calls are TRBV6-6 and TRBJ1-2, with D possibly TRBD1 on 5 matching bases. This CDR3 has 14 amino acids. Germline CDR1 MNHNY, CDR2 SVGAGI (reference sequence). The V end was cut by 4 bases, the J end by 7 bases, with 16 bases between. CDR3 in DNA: TGTGCCAGCAGTTCTCCCGGCAGGGTGGGTGGCTACACCTTC. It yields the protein CASSSPGRVGGYTF.

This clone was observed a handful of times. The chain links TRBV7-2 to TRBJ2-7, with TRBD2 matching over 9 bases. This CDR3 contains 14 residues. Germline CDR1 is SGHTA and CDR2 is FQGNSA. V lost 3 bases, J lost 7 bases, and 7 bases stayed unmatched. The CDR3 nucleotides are TGTGCCAGCAGCTTCCGAGCTGCGGGGGGGGAGCAGTACTTC. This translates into CASSFRAAGGEQYF.

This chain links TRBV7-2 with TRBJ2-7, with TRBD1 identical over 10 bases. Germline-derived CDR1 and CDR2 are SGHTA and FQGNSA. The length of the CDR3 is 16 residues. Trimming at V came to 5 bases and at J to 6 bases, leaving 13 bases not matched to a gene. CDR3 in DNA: TGTGCCAGCAGCGCAGCCCGGGACAGGGGTATATTCGAGCAGTACTTC. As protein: CASSAARDRGIFEQYF.

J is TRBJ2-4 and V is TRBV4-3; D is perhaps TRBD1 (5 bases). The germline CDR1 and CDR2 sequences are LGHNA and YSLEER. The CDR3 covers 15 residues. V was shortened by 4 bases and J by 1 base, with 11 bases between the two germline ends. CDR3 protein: CASSLYSGAKNIQYF. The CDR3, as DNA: TGCGCCAGCAGCCTATATTCAGGGGCCAAAAACATTCAGTACTTC.

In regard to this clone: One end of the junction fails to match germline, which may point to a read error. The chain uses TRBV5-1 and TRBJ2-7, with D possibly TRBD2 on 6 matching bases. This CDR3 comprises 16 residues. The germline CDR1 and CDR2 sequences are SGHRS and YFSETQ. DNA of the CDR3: TGCGCCAGCAGCTTGTTTGGGGGACTCCTTTCCTACGGGCAGTACTTC. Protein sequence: CASSLFGGLLSYGQYF.

The CDR3 loop reads CASSIEGGTQYF. CDR3 bases: TGTGCCAGTAGTATAGAGGGGGGGACCCAGTACTTC. This chain connects TRBV19 to TRBJ2-5, with D perhaps matching TRBD2 (6 bases). This CDR3 is built from 12 residues. The V gene's germline CDR1 is LNHDA and CDR2 SQIVND (reference sequence). With 0 bases removed from V and 7 bases from J, the gap between germline ends came to 6 bases.

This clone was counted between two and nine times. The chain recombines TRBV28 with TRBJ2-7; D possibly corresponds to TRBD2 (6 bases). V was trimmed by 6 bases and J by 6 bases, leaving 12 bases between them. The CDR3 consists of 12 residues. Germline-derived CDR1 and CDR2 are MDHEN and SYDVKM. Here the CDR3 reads CASRPGVGEQYF. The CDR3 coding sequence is TGTGCCAGCAGACCGGGAGTAGGCGAGCAGTACTTC.